These 7 T cell receptor beta chains originate from one sample sequenced in a study of blood T cells in healthy people across ages. A second PCR, run for roughly 7 to 11 cycles, used a sample-barcoded 5' primer plus a J-beta primer mix. One entry per CDR3 protein results from TCRdb running MiXCR on the 5' RACE reads. The table includes about a million distinct CDR3 sequences, 51% detected once. The material sequenced was blood. All receptors come from a woman aged 55 to 70 in good health.

The table lists this clonotype with a few counts. The chain combines TRBV20-1 with TRBJ2-7; D is possibly TRBD1 or TRBD2 (5 bases each). Germline loops: CDR1 DFQATT, CDR2 SNEGSKA (reference sequence). The CDR3 runs to 15 residues. With 0 bases removed from V and 2 bases from J, the gap between germline ends came to 14 bases. The CDR3, as DNA: TGCAGTGCTAGAGATCGGTGGGGGACCACCTACGAGCAGTACTTC. This gives the protein CSARDRWGTTYEQYF.

Concerning this clonotype: Germline and junction disagree at one end, which may indicate a read error. The chain combines TRBV7-2 with TRBJ2-7, with D perhaps TRBD2 (6 bases). Germline CDR1 reads SGHTA; CDR2 reads FQGNSA. The CDR3 has 15 amino acids. The chain's CDR3 is CARSYRSGEFGEQYF. CDR3 DNA sequence: TGTGCCAGAAGCTATCGTAGCGGAGAGTTCGGAGAGCAGTACTTC.

Of note for this clonotype: Given a much more abundant clone one base away, this may be a read error. The rearrangement joins TRBV18 to TRBJ2-1; 7 positions match TRBD1. The end of the DNA fits TRBJ2-7 better, so the J call may be wrong. The V gene's germline CDR1 is KGHSH and CDR2 LQKENI. The CDR3 runs 15 residues. Here the CDR3 DNA reads TGTGCCAGCTCACCTGGACAGGCCTCCTACAATGAGCAGTACTTC. Its protein product is CASSPGQASYNEQYF.

The chain recombines TRBV20-1 with TRBJ1-5; D is perhaps TRBD1 (5 bases). This CDR3 is 12 amino acids long. V shed 6 bases and J shed 2 bases, with 8 bases lying between them. Looked up from germline, CDR1 is DFQATT and CDR2 is SNEGSKA (reference sequence). The CDR3 protein is CSAGDRNQPQHF. CDR3 DNA: TGCAGTGCGGGGGACCGCAATCAGCCCCAGCATTTT.

The rearrangement uses TRBV6-6 and TRBJ2-7; D perhaps matches TRBD1 (5 bases). This CDR3 has 13 amino acids. Trimming removed 7 bases at V and 0 bases at J, with 10 bases between. Germline V gene data show CDR1 as MNHNY and CDR2 as SVGAGI (reference sequence). The CDR3 spells CASTLTASYEQYF. DNA of the CDR3: TGTGCCAGCACCCTGACAGCCTCCTACGAGCAGTACTTC.

The chain joins TRBV21-1 to TRBJ2-7; the table's D gene call, TRBD1, was not cross checked with the DNA. TRBV21-1 is annotated as a pseudogene. This CDR3 comprises 17 residues. The CDR3 loop is CASSKVGQPFRRYEQYF. CDR3 nucleotide sequence: TGTGCCAGCAGCAAAGTAGGACAGCCCTTTCGGCGGTACGAGCAGTACTTC.

This rearrangement joins TRBV7-2 to TRBJ2-1, with 9 bases that match TRBD2. The CDR3 length is 15 residues. Trimming removed 8 bases from V and 3 bases from J; junction bases left unmatched: 8. CDR1 is SGHTA, CDR2 FQGNSA, per germline. The CDR3 nucleotides read TGTGCCAGCGGCCCCGGGACTAGCATCTACAATGAGCAGTTCTTC. It translates to CASGPGTSIYNEQFF.